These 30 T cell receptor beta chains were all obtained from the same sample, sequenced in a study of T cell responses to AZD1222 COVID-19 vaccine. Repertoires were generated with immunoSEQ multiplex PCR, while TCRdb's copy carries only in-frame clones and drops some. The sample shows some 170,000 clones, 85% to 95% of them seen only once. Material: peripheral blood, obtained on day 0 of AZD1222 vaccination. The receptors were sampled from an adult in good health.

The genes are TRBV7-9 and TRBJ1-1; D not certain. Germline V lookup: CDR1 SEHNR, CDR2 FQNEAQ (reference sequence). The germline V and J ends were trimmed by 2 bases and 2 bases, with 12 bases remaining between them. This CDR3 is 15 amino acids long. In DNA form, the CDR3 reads TGTGCCAGCAGCTTAAGCCGGCCCTTAAACACTGAAGCTTTCTTT. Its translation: CASSLSRPLNTEAFF.

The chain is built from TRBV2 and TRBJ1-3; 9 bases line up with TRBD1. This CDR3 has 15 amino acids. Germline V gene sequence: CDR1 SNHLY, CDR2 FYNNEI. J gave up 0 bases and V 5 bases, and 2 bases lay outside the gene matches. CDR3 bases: TGTGCCAGCAGTACAGGGGGCACCTCTGGAAACACCATATATTTT. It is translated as CASSTGGTSGNTIYF.

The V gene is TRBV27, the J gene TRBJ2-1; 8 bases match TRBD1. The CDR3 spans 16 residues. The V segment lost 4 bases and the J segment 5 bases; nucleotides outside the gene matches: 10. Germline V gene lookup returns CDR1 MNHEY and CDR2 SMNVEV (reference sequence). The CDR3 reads CASSSIWTGSHNEQFF. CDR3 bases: TGTGCCAGCAGTTCCATTTGGACAGGGTCCCACAATGAGCAGTTCTTC.

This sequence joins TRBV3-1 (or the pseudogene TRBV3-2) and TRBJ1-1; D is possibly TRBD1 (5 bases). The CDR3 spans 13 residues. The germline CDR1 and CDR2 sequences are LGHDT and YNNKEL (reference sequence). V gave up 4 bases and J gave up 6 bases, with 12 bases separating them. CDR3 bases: TGTGCCAGCAGCCCGGGACTAGGGGCTGAAGCTTTCTTT. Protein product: CASSPGLGAEAFF.

CDR3 amino acids: CASSPSGGQETQYF. The CDR3 DNA reads TGCGCCAGCAGCCCCAGCGGTGGCCAAGAGACCCAGTACTTC. This chain uses TRBV4-1 with TRBJ2-5; D perhaps matches TRBD2 (5 bases). Trimming left V 4 bases short and J 1 base short, with 10 bases between. The germline V gene encodes CDR1 MGHRA and CDR2 YSYEKL. The CDR3 extends over 14 amino acids.

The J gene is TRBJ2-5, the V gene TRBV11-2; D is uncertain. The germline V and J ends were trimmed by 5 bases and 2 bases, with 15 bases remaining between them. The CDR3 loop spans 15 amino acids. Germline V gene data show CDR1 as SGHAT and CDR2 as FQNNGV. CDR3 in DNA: TGTGCCAGCAGCCCCCTTTTGGCTAATCAAGAGACCCAGTACTTC. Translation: CASSPLLANQETQYF.

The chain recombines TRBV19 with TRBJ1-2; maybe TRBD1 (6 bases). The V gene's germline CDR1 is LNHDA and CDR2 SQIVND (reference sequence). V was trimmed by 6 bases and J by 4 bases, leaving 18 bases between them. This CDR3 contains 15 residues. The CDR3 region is CASSEAGHDLYGYTF. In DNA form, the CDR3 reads TGTGCCAGTAGCGAAGCGGGACATGACCTCTATGGCTACACCTTC. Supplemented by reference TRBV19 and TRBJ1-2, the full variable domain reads DGGITQSPKYLFRKEGQNVTLSCEQNLNHDAMYWYRQDPGQGLRLIYYSQIVNDFQKGDIAEGYSVSREKKESFPLTVTSAQKNPTAFYLCASSEAGHDLYGYTFGSGTRLTVV.

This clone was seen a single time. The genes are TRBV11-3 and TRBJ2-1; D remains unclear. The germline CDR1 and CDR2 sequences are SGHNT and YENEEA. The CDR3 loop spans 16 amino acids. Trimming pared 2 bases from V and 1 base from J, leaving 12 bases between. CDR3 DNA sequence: TGTGCCAGCAGCTTAAGGCTCGGGCGATCCTACAATGAGCAGTTCTTC. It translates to CASSLRLGRSYNEQFF.

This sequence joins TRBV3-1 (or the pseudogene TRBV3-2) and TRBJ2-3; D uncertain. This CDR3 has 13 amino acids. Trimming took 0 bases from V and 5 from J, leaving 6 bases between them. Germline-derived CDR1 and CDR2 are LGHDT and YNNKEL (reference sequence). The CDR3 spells CASSQDRGDTQYF. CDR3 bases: TGTGCCAGCAGCCAAGATCGAGGAGATACGCAGTATTTT.

The CDR3 nucleotides are TGTGCCACCAGCAGACCCACAGAGAATAGCAATCAGCCCCAGCATTTT. Protein: CATSRPTENSNQPQHF. This chain uses TRBV15 with TRBJ1-5; D unresolved. V was shortened by 2 bases and J by 0 bases, with 11 bases between the two germline ends. This CDR3 is 16 amino acids long. Germline loops: CDR1 LNHNV, CDR2 YYDKDF (reference sequence).

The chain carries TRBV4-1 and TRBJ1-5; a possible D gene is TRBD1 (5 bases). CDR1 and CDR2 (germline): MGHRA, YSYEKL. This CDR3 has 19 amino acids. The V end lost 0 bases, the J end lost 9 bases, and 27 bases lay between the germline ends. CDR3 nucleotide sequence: TGCGCCAGCAGCCAAGATGGATGGGTAGGGGTCGTAAGGGATCGGCCCCAGCATTTT. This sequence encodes CASSQDGWVGVVRDRPQHF.

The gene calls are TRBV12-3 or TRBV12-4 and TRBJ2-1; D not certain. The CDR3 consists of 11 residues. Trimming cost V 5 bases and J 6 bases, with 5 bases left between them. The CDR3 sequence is CASSPRNEQFF. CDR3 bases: TGTGCCAGCAGTCCTCGCAATGAGCAGTTCTTC.

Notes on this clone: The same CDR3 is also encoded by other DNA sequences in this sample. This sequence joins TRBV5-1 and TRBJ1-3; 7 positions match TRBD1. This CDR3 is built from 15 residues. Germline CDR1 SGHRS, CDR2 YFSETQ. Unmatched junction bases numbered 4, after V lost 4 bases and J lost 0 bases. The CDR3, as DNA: TGCGCCAGCAGCCCGGGACAGACCTCTGGAAACACCATATATTTT. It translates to CASSPGQTSGNTIYF.

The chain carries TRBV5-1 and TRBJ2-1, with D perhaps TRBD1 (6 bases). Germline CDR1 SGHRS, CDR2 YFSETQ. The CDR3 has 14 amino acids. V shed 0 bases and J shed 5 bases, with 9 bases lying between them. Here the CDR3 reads CASSLAQGHNEQFF. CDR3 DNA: TGCGCCAGCAGCTTGGCCCAGGGGCACAATGAGCAGTTCTTC. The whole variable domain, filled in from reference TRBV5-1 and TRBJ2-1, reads KAGVTQTPRYLIKTRGQQVTLSCSPISGHRSVSWYQQTPGQGLQFLFEYFSETQRNKGNFPGRFSGRQFSNSRSEMNVSTLELGDSALYLCASSLAQGHNEQFFGPGTRLTVL.

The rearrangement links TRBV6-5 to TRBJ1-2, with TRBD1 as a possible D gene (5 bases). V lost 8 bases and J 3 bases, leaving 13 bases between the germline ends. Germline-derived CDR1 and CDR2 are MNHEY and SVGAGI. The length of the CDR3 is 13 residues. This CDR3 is CASRGGVYYGYTF. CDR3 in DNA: TGTGCCAGCCGCGGGGGGGTTTACTATGGCTACACCTTC.

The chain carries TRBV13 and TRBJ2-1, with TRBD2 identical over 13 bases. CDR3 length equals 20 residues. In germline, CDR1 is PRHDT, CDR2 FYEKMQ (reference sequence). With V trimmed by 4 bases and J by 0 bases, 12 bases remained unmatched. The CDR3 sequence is CASSSPPELAGGSSYNEQFF. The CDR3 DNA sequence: TGTGCCAGCAGCTCTCCCCCCGAACTAGCGGGGGGGAGCTCCTACAATGAGCAGTTCTTC.

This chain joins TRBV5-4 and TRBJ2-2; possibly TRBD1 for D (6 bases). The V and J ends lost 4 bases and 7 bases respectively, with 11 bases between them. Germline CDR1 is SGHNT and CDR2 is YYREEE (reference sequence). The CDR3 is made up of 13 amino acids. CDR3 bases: TGTGCCAGCAGCCAACAGGGCAGCGGGGAGCTGTTTTTT. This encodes CASSQQGSGELFF.

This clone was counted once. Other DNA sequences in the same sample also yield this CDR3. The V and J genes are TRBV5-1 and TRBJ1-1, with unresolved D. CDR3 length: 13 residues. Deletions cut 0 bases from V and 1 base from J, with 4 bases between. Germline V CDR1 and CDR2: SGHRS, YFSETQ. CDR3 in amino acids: CASSLGGNTEAFF. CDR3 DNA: TGCGCCAGCAGCTTGGGAGGGAACACTGAAGCTTTCTTT.

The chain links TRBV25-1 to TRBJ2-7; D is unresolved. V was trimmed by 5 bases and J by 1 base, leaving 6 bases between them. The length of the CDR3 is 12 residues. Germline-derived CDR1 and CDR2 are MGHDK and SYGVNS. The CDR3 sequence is CASSKGSYEQYF. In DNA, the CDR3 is TGTGCCAGCAGTAAAGGGTCCTACGAGCAGTACTTC.

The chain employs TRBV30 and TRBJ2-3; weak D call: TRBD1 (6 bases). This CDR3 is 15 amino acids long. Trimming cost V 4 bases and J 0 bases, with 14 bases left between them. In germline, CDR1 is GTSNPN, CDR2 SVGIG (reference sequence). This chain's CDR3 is CAWTDRTASTDTQYF. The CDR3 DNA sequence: TGTGCCTGGACCGATAGGACAGCCAGCACAGATACGCAGTATTTT.

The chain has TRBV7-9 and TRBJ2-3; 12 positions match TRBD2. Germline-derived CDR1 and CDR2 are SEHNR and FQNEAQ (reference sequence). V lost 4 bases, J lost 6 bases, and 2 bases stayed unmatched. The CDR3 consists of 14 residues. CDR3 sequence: CASSSSGGADTQYF. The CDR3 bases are TGTGCCAGCAGCTCTAGCGGGGGGGCCGATACGCAGTATTTT.

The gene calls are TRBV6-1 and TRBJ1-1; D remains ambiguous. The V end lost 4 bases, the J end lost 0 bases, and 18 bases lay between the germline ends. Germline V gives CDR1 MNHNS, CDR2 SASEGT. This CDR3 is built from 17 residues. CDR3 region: CASSGPRTAAMNTEAFF. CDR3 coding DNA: TGTGCCAGCAGTGGGCCGCGGACGGCTGCTATGAACACTGAAGCTTTCTTT.

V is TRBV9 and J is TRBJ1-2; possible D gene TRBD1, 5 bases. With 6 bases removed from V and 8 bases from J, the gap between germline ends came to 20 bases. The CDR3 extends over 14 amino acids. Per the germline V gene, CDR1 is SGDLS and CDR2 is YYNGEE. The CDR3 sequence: CASKKGRELGGYTF. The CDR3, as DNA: TGTGCCAGCAAAAAGGGCAGGGAGTTAGGAGGCTACACCTTC.

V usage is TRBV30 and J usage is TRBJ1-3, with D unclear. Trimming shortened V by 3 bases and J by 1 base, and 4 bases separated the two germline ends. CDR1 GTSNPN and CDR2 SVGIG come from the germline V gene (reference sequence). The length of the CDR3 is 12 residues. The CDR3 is CAWRVSGNTIYF. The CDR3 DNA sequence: TGTGCCTGGAGAGTTTCTGGAAACACCATATATTTT.

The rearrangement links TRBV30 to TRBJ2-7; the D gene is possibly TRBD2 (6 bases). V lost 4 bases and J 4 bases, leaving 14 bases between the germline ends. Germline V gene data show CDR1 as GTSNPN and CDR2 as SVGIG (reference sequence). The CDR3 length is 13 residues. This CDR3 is CAWTAGTYYEQYF. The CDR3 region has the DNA TGTGCCTGGACCGCGGGGACCTATTACGAGCAGTACTTC.

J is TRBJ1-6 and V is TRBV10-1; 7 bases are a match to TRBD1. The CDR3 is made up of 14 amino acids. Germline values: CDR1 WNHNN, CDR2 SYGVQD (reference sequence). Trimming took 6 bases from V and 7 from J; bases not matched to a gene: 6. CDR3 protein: CASRAGQRNSPLHF. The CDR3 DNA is TGCGCCAGCAGAGCGGGACAGAGGAATTCACCCCTCCACTTT.

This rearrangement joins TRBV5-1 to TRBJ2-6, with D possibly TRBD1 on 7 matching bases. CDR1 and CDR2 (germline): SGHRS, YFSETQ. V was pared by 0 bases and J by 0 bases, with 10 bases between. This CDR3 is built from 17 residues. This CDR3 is CASSLGRGVSGANVLTF. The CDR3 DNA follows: TGCGCCAGCAGCTTGGGCAGGGGGGTCTCTGGGGCCAACGTCCTGACTTTC.

In nucleotides, the CDR3 is TGTGCCAGCAGCTACAGGGAGACTATCAATGAGCAGTTCTTC. This translates into CASSYRETINEQFF. The V call is TRBV2, the J call TRBJ2-1; perhaps TRBD1 as D (6 bases). Between the trimmed V and J ends, which lost 6 bases and 6 bases, there was a span of 15 bases. The CDR3 is 14 amino acids. CDR1 and CDR2 from the germline V gene are SNHLY and FYNNEI.

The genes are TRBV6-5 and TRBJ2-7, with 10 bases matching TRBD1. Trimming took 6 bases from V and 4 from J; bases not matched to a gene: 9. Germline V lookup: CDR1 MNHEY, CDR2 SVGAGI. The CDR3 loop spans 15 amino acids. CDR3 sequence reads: CASSKLGQGRYEQYF. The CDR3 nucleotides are TGTGCCAGCAGCAAGCTGGGACAGGGGAGGTACGAGCAGTACTTC.

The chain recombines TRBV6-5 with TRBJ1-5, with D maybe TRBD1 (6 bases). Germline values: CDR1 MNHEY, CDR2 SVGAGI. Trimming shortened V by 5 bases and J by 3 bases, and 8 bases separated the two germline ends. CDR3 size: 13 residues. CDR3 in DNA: TGTGCCAGCAGTCGGGACATCAATCAGCCCCAGCATTTT. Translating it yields CASSRDINQPQHF.